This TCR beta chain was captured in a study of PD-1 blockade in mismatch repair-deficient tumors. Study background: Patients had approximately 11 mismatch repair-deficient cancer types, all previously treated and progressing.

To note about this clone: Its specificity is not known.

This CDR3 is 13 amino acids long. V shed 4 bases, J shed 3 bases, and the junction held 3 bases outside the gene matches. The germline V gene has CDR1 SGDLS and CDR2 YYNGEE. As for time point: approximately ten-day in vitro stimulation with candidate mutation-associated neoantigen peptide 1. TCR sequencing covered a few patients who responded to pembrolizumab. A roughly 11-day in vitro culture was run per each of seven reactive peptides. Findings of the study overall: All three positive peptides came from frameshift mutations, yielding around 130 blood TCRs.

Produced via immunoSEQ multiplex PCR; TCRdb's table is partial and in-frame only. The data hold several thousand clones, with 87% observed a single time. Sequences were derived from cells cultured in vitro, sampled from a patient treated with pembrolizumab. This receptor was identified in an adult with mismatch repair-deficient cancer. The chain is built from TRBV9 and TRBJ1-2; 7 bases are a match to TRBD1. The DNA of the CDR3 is TGTGCCAGCAGCCTTGACAGGGACTATGGCTACACCTTC. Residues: CASSLDRDYGYTF.